The entry below describes one T cell receptor (beta chain). Its target is unknown. This entry comes from a study of shared clonotypes between healthy human individuals. Study at large: Plates per donor: three CD4 naive, three CD4 memory, two CD8 naive, one CD8 memory.

The CDR3 has 15 residues. Trimming cost V 4 bases and J 8 bases, with 17 bases left between them. Germline CDR1 and CDR2: LNHDA and SQIVND (reference sequence). Sequenced by immunoSEQ multiplex PCR; TCRdb stores in-frame clones only, minus some. The table lists approximately 2,000,000 clones, around 90% of them singletons. Study-wide points: Sequencing depth was expected to influence donor clonotype sharing. The naive CD4 repertoires of a handful of donors were compared, and around 5% of clonotypes were shared. Sampling covered blood only; tissue repertoires likely differ.

The clonotype comes from a man aged 18 to 29 in good health. Some clones in this sample may be carry-over from other donors' samples. Sequencing input: naive CD4+ T cells from PBMCs. This sample's subset: CD45RA+ positively selected. The J gene is TRBJ1-4, the V gene TRBV19; D may be TRBD1 (6 bases). The CDR3 protein is CASSRRQALEEKLFF. CDR3 nucleotides: TGTGCCAGTAGTAGAAGACAGGCCTTAGAGGAAAAACTGTTTTTT.